The 2 T cell receptor beta chains reported below all come from one sample, sequenced in a study of blood T cell repertoires in COVID-19. The assay was immunoSEQ multiplex PCR, and TCRdb's table has in-frame clones only and misses some. The sample lists around 130,000 clones; approximately 84% were seen once. Sequences were obtained from peripheral blood. The receptors stem from a man aged 55 to 70 with acute or convalescent COVID-19.

V and J are TRBV6-5 and TRBJ2-5; 7 bases match TRBD2. Germline V gives CDR1 MNHEY, CDR2 SVGAGI. CDR3 length: 13 amino acids. The ends lost 6 bases at V and 2 bases at J; junction bases unmatched: 3. This CDR3 is CASSRSGQETQYF. CDR3 sequence (DNA): TGTGCCAGCAGCCGTAGCGGGCAAGAGACCCAGTACTTC.

This chain connects TRBV11-2 to TRBJ2-3, with 7 positions matching TRBD2. The CDR3 has 15 residues. With V trimmed by 1 base and J by 2 bases, 3 bases remained unmatched. Germline CDR1 and CDR2: SGHAT and FQNNGV. This CDR3 is CASSLAAGPTDTQYF. In DNA form, the CDR3 reads TGTGCCAGCAGCTTAGCAGCGGGGCCCACAGATACGCAGTATTTT. The full variable domain, rest sourced from reference TRBV11-2 and TRBJ2-3, is EAGVAQSPRYKIIEKRQSVAFWCNPISGHATLYWYQQILGQGPKLLIQFQNNGVVDDSQLPKDRFSAERLKGVDSTLKIQPAKLEDSAVYLCASSLAAGPTDTQYFGPGTRLTVL.